This T cell receptor beta chain was documented in a study of CD8 T cells in ankylosing spondylitis. The study's findings and limits: A TCR beta motif of about eight highly homologous variants appeared characteristic of ankylosing spondylitis blood. Enrichment of disease-linked clones was reportedly significant in matched ankylosing spondylitis synovial fluid. In peripheral blood, disease-linked CD8+ clones occurred at relatively low frequencies.

This clonotype was recorded at least ten times. What it binds is not known. Each TCR beta library was made by quantitative 5'-RACE that incorporated molecular barcodes. Each CDR3 protein gets one entry after TCRdb re-called the 5' RACE reads with MiXCR. The sample holds about 500,000 distinct CDR3 sequences, roughly an eighth seen once. This CDR3 is built from 12 residues. Germline V gene lookup returns CDR1 DFQATT and CDR2 SNEGSKA (reference sequence). Trimming pared 4 bases from V and 0 bases from J, leaving 5 bases between. Sequences were obtained from blood, either unsorted or a sorted T cell fraction (not recorded which). The sequence was obtained from a male donor with ankylosing spondylitis. This sequence joins TRBV20-1 and TRBJ2-3; maybe TRBD1 (5 bases). CDR3 bases: TGCAGTGCTAAGGGGAGCACAGATACGCAGTATTTT. It translates to CSAKGSTDTQYF.